This T cell receptor beta chain was identified during a study of blood T cell repertoires in COVID-19. Looking at the study overall: From the United States, Italy and Spain came samples of acute and convalescent COVID-19. T cells, B-cell-depleted T cells, or PBMCs provided the cDNA or gDNA that served as material.

In the original analysis: Nucleated cell counts were estimated from reference gene primer amplification. Produced via immunoSEQ multiplex PCR; TCRdb's table is partial and in-frame only. The V and J calls and clone size come from that table; D and trimming were worked out from the DNA. This sample has under 250,000 clones, with roughly nine tenths found just once. The germline gives CDR1 MNHNS, CDR2 SASEGT. V was shortened by 3 bases and J by 0 bases, with 8 bases between the two germline ends. The CDR3 totals 14 residues. Notes on this clone: Distinct nucleotide sequences in the sample also encode this CDR3.

The chain employs TRBV6-1 and TRBJ1-1; no clear D. The sequenced sample was peripheral blood. This TCR was recovered from a woman in her sixties who had recovered from COVID-19. CDR3 sequence (DNA): TGTGCCAGCAGTGAGGCAGGTCTGAACACTGAAGCTTTCTTT. Amino acid sequence: CASSEAGLNTEAFF.